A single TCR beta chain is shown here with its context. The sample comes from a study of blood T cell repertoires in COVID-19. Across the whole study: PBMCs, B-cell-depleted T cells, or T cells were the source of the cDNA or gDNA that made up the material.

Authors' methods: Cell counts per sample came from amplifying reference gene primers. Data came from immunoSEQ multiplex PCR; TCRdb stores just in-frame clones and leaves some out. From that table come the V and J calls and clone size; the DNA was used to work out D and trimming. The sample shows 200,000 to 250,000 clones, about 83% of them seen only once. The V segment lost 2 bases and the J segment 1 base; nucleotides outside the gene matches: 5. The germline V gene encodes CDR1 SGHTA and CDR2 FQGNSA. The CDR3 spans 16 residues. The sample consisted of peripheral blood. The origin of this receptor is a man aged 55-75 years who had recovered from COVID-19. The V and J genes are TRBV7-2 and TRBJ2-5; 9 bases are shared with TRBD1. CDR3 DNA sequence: TGTGCCAGCAGCTTACTACAGGGGGCCCGCCAAGAGACCCAGTACTTC. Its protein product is CASSLLQGARQETQYF.